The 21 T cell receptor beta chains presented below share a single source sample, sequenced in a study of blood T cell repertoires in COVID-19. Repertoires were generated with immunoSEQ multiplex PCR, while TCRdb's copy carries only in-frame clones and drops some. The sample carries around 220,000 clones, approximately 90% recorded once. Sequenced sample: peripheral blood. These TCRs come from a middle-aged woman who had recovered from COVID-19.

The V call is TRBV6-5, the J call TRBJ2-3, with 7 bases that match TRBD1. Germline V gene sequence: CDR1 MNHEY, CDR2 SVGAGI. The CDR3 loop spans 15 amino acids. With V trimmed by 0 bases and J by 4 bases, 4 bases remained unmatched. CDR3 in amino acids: CASSYSTGIPDTQYF. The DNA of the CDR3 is TGTGCCAGCAGTTACTCGACAGGGATCCCAGATACGCAGTATTTT.

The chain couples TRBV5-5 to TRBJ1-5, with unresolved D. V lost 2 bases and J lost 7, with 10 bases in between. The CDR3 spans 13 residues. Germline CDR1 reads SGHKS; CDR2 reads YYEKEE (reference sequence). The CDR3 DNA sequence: TGTGCCAGCAGCTTTATATCGAGCCAGCCCCAGCATTTT. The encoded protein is CASSFISSQPQHF.

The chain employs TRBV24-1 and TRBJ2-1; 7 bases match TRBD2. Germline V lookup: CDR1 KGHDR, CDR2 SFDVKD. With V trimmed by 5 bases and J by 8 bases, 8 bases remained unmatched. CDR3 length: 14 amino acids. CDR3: CATSAAGRVDEQFF. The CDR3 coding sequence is TGTGCCACCAGTGCCGCAGGGAGGGTCGATGAGCAGTTCTTC.

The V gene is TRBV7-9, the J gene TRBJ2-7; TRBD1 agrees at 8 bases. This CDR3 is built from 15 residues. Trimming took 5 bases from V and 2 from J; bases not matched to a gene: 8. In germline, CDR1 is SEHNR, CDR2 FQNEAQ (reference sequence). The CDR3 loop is CASSPRQGLTYEQYF. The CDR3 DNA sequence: TGTGCCAGCAGCCCCCGACAGGGGCTGACCTACGAGCAGTACTTC.

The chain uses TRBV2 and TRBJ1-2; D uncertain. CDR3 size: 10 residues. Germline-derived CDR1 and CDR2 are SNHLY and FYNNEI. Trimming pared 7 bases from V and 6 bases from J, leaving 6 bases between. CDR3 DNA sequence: TGTGCCAGCATGGGAGATGGCTACACCTTC. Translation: CASMGDGYTF.

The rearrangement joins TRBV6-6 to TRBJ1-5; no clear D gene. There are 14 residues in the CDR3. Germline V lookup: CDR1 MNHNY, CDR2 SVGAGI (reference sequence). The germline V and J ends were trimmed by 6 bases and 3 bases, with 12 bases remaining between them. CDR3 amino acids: CASRGRLDNQPQHF. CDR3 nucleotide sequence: TGTGCCAGCAGAGGGAGGTTGGACAATCAGCCCCAGCATTTT.

CDR3 DNA sequence: TGCAGTGCTAGTCACAGGGCGATCCTCGAGCAGTACTTC. Translating it yields CSASHRAILEQYF. The chain links TRBV20-1 to TRBJ2-7, with a tentative D call TRBD1 (6 bases). V gave up 3 bases and J gave up 6 bases, with 15 bases separating them. Germline loops: CDR1 DFQATT, CDR2 SNEGSKA (reference sequence). The CDR3 totals 13 residues.

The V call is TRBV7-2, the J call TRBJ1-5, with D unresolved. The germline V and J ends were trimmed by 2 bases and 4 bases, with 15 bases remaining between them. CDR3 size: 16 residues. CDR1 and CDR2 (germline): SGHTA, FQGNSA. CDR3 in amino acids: CASSLNTGMMNQPQHF. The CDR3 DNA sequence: TGTGCCAGCAGCTTAAATACGGGGATGATGAATCAGCCCCAGCATTTT.

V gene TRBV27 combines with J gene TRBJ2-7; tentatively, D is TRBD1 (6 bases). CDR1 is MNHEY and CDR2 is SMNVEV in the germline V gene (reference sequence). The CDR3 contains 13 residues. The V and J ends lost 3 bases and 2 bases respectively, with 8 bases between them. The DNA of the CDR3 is TGTGCCAGCAGTTTCGGACAGACCTACGAGCAGTACTTC. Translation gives CASSFGQTYEQYF.

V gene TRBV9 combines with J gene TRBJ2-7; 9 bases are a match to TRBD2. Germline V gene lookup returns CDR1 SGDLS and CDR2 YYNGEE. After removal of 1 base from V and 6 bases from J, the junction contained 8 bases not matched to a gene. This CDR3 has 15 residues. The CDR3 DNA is TGTGCCAGCAGCGTAATGGAGCGGGGGGTCCCCGAGCAGTACTTC. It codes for CASSVMERGVPEQYF.

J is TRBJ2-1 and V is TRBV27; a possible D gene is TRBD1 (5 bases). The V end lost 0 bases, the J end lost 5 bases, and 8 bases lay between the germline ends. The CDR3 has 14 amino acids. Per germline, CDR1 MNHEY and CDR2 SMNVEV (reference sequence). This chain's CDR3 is CASSLSDIHNEQFF. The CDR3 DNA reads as TGTGCCAGCAGTTTATCGGACATCCACAATGAGCAGTTCTTC.

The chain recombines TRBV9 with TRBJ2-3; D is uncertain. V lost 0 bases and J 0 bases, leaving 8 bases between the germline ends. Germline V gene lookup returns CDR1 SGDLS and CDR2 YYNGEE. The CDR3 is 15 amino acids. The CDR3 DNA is TGTGCCAGCAGCGTAGGCCCACAGAGCACAGATACGCAGTATTTT. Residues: CASSVGPQSTDTQYF.

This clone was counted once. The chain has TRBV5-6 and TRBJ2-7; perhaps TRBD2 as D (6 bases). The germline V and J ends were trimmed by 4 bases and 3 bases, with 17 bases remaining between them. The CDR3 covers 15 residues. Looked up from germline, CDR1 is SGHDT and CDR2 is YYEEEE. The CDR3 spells CASSPRRRGGYEQYF. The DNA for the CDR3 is TGTGCCAGCAGCCCAAGGAGACGGGGAGGCTACGAGCAGTACTTC. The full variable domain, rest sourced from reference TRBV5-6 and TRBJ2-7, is DAGVTQSPTHLIKTRGQQVTLRCSPKSGHDTVSWYQQALGQGPQFIFQYYEEEERQRGNFPDRFSGHQFPNYSSELNVNALLLGDSALYLCASSPRRRGGYEQYFGPGTRLTVT.

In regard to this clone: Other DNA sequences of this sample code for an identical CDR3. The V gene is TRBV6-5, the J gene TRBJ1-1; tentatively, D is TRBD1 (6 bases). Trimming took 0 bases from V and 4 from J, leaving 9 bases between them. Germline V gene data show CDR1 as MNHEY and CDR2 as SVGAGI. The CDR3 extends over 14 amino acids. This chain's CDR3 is CASSYSTGVTEAFF. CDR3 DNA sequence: TGTGCCAGCAGTTACTCGACAGGCGTCACTGAAGCTTTCTTT.

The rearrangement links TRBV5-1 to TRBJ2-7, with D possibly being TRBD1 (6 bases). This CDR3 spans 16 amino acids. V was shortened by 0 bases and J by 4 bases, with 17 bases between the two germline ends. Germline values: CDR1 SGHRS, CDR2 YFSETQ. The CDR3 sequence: CASSLEEATGVYEQYF. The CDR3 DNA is TGCGCCAGCAGCTTGGAAGAGGCGACAGGTGTGTACGAGCAGTACTTC.

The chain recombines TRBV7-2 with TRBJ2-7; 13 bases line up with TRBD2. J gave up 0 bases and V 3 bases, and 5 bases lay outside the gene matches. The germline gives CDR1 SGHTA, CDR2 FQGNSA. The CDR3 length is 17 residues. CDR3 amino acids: CASSLERTSGSSYEQYF. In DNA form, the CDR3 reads TGTGCCAGCAGCTTGGAAAGGACTAGCGGGAGCTCCTACGAGCAGTACTTC.

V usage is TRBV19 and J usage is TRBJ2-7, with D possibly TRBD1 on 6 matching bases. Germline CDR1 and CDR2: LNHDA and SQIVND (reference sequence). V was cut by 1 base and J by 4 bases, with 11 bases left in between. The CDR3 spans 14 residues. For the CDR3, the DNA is TGTGCCAGTAGTATAGGGGACACCGTTTACGAGCAGTACTTC. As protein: CASSIGDTVYEQYF. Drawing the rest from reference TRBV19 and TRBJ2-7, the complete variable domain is DGGITQSPKYLFRKEGQNVTLSCEQNLNHDAMYWYRQDPGQGLRLIYYSQIVNDFQKGDIAEGYSVSREKKESFPLTVTSAQKNPTAFYLCASSIGDTVYEQYFGPGTRLTVT.

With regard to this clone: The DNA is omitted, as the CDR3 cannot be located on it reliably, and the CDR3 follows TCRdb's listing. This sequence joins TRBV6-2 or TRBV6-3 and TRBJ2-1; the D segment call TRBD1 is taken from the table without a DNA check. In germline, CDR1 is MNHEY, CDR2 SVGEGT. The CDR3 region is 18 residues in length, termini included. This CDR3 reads CASSTSFAGTGDRYEQFF.

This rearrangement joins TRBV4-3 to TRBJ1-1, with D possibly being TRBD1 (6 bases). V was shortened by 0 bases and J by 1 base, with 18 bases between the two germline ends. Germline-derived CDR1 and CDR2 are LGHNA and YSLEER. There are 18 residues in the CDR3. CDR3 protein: CASSQDLPPGTQNTEAFF. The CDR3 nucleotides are TGCGCCAGCAGCCAAGATCTCCCCCCTGGGACACAGAACACTGAAGCTTTCTTT.

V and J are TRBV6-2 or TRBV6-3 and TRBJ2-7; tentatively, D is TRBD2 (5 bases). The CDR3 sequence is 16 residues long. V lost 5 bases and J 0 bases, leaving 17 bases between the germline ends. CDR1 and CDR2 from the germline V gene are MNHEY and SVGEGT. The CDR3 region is CASSTLQTGSSYEQYF. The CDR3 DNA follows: TGTGCCAGCAGTACCCTCCAGACTGGGAGCTCCTACGAGCAGTACTTC.

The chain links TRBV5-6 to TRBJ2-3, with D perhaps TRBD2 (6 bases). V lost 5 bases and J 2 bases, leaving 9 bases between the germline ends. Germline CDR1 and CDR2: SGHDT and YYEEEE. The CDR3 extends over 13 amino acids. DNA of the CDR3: TGTGCCAGCAGACGGGGGTCCACAGATACGCAGTATTTT. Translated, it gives CASRRGSTDTQYF.